This note documents a single T cell receptor (beta chain) sequence. This sample is drawn from a study of blood T cell repertoires in COVID-19. Participants spanned ages about 18 to 95 years and resided in 20 to 30 US areas. Participant-reported clinical history was the basis for cohort assignment. This CDR3 has 16 residues. The germline CDR1 and CDR2 sequences are SGDLS and YYNGEE. Trimming removed 0 bases at V and 2 bases at J, with 13 bases between. Method: immunoSEQ multiplex PCR; TCRdb's copy keeps in-frame clones and lacks some. There are a few hundred thousand clones in the sample; around 89% occur only once, and less than 1.2% lies in the top ten.

This clonotype originated in a man aged 18 to 30 who had recovered from COVID-19. The sample consisted of PBMCs or T cells enriched from blood (not recorded which). The gene calls are TRBV9 and TRBJ2-3; possibly TRBD2 for D (7 bases). The DNA for the CDR3 is TGTGCCAGCAGCGTAGCGGGGGGCCTTAACACAGATACGCAGTATTTT. Its translation is CASSVAGGLNTDTQYF.